One and the same sample provided the 26 T cell receptor beta chains below, sequenced in a study of blood T cell repertoires in COVID-19 (dated by TCRdb to 2018 to 2020). The library was built by means of the immunoSEQ multiplex PCR assay. Drawn from immuneACCESS, this table holds only the in-frame rearrangements with V and J called that TCRdb kept. Clones are partly lost; checked studies trace under half to an unresolved V gene and leave the rest unexplained. Recorded for this sample are 60,000 to 85,000 clones; 70% to 80% of them occurred a single time. The top ten hold around 15% of the sample. What was sequenced was peripheral blood. Every receptor here comes from a human donor in a cohort sampled during active COVID-19.

The V gene is TRBV7-9, the J gene TRBJ1-5, with 7 bases lining up with TRBD1. Germline V gene sequence: CDR1 SEHNR, CDR2 FQNEAQ (reference sequence). This CDR3 is 13 amino acids long. V was pared by 1 base and J by 7 bases, with 1 base of the junction left unmatched. In DNA, the CDR3 is TGTGCCAGCAGCTTAGGAGGGGGCCAGCCCCAGCATTTT. Amino acids: CASSLGGGQPQHF.

V gene TRBV6-5 combines with J gene TRBJ2-7, with TRBD1 matching over 9 bases. The V gene end was trimmed by 6 bases and the J gene end by 7 bases; junction bases not matched to a gene: 13. The CDR3 is 15 residues long. Germline V CDR1 and CDR2: MNHEY, SVGAGI. CDR3 in DNA: TGTGCCAGCAGCTCCCTAGGGACAGGGAAGGATGAGCAGTACTTC. It yields the protein CASSSLGTGKDEQYF.

V gene TRBV5-1 combines with J gene TRBJ2-3, with TRBD1 matching 7 bases. From germline, CDR1 is SGHRS and CDR2 YFSETQ. CDR3 length: 14 amino acids. The ends lost 0 bases at V and 9 bases at J; junction bases unmatched: 7. The CDR3 sequence is CASSLGAPGQTQYF. CDR3 bases: TGCGCCAGCAGCTTGGGTGCCCCGGGACAGACGCAGTATTTT.

A remark on this clone: An end of the junction does not agree with germline; a read error may underlie this. V gene TRBV3-1 (or the pseudogene TRBV3-2) combines with J gene TRBJ1-2; D possibly corresponds to TRBD1 (6 bases). This CDR3 comprises 14 residues. Germline V lookup: CDR1 LGHDT, CDR2 YNNKEL (reference sequence). The CDR3 coding sequence is TGTGCCAGCAGCCAAGAACCCTCCCCAGGGGACGAGGTCTTC. Its protein product is CASSQEPSPGDEVF.

V usage is TRBV7-8 and J usage is TRBJ1-6; 7 nucleotides line up with TRBD1. V lost 5 bases to trimming and J lost 0 bases; unmatched junction nucleotides: 10. The germline V gene has CDR1 SGHVS and CDR2 FQNEAQ. The CDR3 is made up of 18 amino acids. CDR3 sequence reads: CASSARDRVDSYNSPLHF. The CDR3 nucleotides read TGTGCCAGCAGCGCGAGAGACAGGGTCGACTCCTATAATTCACCCCTCCACTTT.

The rearrangement links TRBV10-3 to TRBJ1-3; no firm D call. V shed 0 bases and J shed 13 bases, with 7 bases lying between them. Germline lookup yields CDR1 ENHRY and CDR2 SYGVKD. The CDR3 is made up of 11 amino acids. The CDR3 protein is CAISESGRIYF. The CDR3 DNA reads TGTGCCATCAGTGAGTCGGGCCGAATATATTTT.

The chain carries TRBV4-3 and TRBJ2-5, with TRBD2 matching over 10 bases. The V segment lost 3 bases and the J segment 5 bases; nucleotides outside the gene matches: 9. The germline gives CDR1 LGHNA, CDR2 YSLEER. This CDR3 has 16 amino acids. The CDR3 sequence is CASSQLSGRAGETQYF. The CDR3 nucleotides are TGCGCCAGCAGCCAGTTAAGCGGGAGGGCTGGGGAGACCCAGTACTTC.

In its sample, this clone was seen a few times. The chain recombines TRBV2 with TRBJ2-5; D remains ambiguous. The V gene lost 7 bases and the J gene lost 2 bases, with 5 bases spanning the gap. This CDR3 comprises 11 residues. CDR1 is SNHLY, CDR2 FYNNEI, per germline. CDR3 in DNA: TGTGCCAGCAACTGGCAAGAGACCCAGTACTTC. Residues: CASNWQETQYF.

This chain links TRBV4-1 with TRBJ2-7; 8 bases fit TRBD2. This CDR3 region has 15 residues. In germline, CDR1 is MGHRA, CDR2 YSYEKL. The trim removed 5 bases at V and 4 bases at J, leaving 10 bases unmatched. The CDR3 DNA is TGCGCCAGCAGCGTGATACTAGCGGACCTATACGAGCAGTACTTC. It translates to CASSVILADLYEQYF.

This chain connects TRBV19 to TRBJ2-6; 10 positions match TRBD1. Trimming took 6 bases from V and 2 from J; bases not matched to a gene: 4. The V gene's germline CDR1 is LNHDA and CDR2 SQIVND (reference sequence). This CDR3 contains 16 residues. The CDR3 reads CASRSGTGAGANVLTF. The CDR3 bases are TGTGCCAGTAGATCCGGGACAGGGGCTGGGGCCAACGTCCTGACTTTC.

The V call is TRBV5-4, the J call TRBJ2-5, with TRBD2 identical over 10 bases. This CDR3 spans 14 amino acids. From germline, CDR1 is SGHNT and CDR2 YYREEE (reference sequence). V lost 2 bases to trimming and J lost 3 bases; unmatched junction nucleotides: 1. The CDR3 spells CASSFGLAEETQYF. The CDR3 DNA is TGTGCCAGCAGCTTCGGACTAGCGGAAGAGACCCAGTACTTC.

The chain links TRBV6-5 to TRBJ2-3, with D possibly TRBD2 on 5 matching bases. Germline CDR1 reads MNHEY; CDR2 reads SVGAGI. CDR3 length: 14 amino acids. V lost 7 bases, J lost 1 base, and 12 bases lay in between. The CDR3 DNA follows: TGTGCCAGCAAACCAGCGGCAGGCACAGATACGCAGTATTTT. Its protein is CASKPAAGTDTQYF.

The CDR3 sequence: CASSPPRLAQGSYEQYF. The CDR3 nucleotides read TGTGCCAGCAGCCCCCCTCGACTAGCTCAGGGGTCCTACGAGCAGTACTTC. The rearrangement joins TRBV28 to TRBJ2-7; tentative D call: TRBD2 (7 bases). CDR1 and CDR2 (germline): MDHEN, SYDVKM. Trimming took 6 bases from V and 1 from J, leaving 22 bases between them. The CDR3 is 17 amino acids. The full variable domain, in which reference TRBV28 and TRBJ2-7 provide the parts outside the CDR3, is DVKVTQSSRYLVKRTGEKVFLECVQDMDHENMFWYRQDPGLGLRLIYFSYDVKMKEKGDIPEGYSVSREKKERFSLILESASTNQTSMYLCASSPPRLAQGSYEQYFGPGTRLTVT.

V and J are TRBV29-1 and TRBJ2-3, with D perhaps matching TRBD2 (6 bases). CDR3 length: 13 residues. The V end lost 1 base, the J end lost 5 bases, and 10 bases lay between the germline ends. Germline CDR1 SQVTM, CDR2 ANQGSEA. The CDR3 region is CSVEAGVEDTQYF. CDR3 nucleotides: TGCAGCGTTGAAGCGGGAGTTGAAGATACGCAGTATTTT.

The chain carries TRBV28 and TRBJ1-4, with 10 bases matching TRBD1. The CDR3 runs to 15 residues. The germline V gene has CDR1 MDHEN and CDR2 SYDVKM. V gave up 5 bases and J gave up 7 bases; unmatched junction bases: 7. Here the CDR3 DNA reads TGTGCCAGCAGTGCCCGGGACAGGGGAAGTGAAAAACTGTTTTTT. Its translation is CASSARDRGSEKLFF. The full variable domain, completed using reference TRBV28 and TRBJ1-4, is DVKVTQSSRYLVKRTGEKVFLECVQDMDHENMFWYRQDPGLGLRLIYFSYDVKMKEKGDIPEGYSVSREKKERFSLILESASTNQTSMYLCASSARDRGSEKLFFGSGTQLSVL.

This clone was picked up a small number of times. CDR3 DNA: TGTGCCAGCAGCCGAGAGGGGTATGACAATCAGCCCCAGCATTTT. Translation gives CASSREGYDNQPQHF. This sequence joins TRBV7-8 and TRBJ1-5, with a weak D call TRBD1 (5 bases). Germline-derived CDR1 and CDR2 are SGHVS and FQNEAQ. CDR3 length: 15 residues. V lost 5 bases and J 3 bases, leaving 14 bases between the germline ends.

The chain links TRBV6-4 to TRBJ2-1, with TRBD1 matching 9 bases. V dropped 4 bases and J dropped 6; count of bases not matched to a gene: 4. This CDR3 is 14 amino acids long. Germline assignment: CDR1 MRHNA and CDR2 SNTAGT. The CDR3 DNA sequence: TGTGCCAGCAGTGTTGTGACAGGGGGCAATGAGCAGTTCTTC. Its protein is CASSVVTGGNEQFF.

This clone was seen more than once but under ten times. The chain uses TRBV20-1 and TRBJ2-1; the D gene is possibly TRBD2 (5 bases). This CDR3 is 16 amino acids long. V lost 3 bases and J 1 base, leaving 16 bases between the germline ends. The germline CDR1 and CDR2 sequences are DFQATT and SNEGSKA (reference sequence). The CDR3 spells CSASSEGRPSYNEQFF. CDR3 DNA sequence: TGCAGTGCTAGTTCTGAGGGCCGACCGTCCTACAATGAGCAGTTCTTC.

The chain links TRBV2 to TRBJ1-4; D gene ambiguous. Deletions cut 6 bases from V and 8 bases from J, with 16 bases between. The CDR3 consists of 14 residues. Germline V gives CDR1 SNHLY, CDR2 FYNNEI. The CDR3 DNA reads TGTGCCAGCAGGGACGGAGGGTATAGCGAAAAACTGTTTTTT. Translation gives CASRDGGYSEKLFF. The whole variable domain, filled in from reference TRBV2 and TRBJ1-4, reads EPEVTQTPSHQVTQMGQEVILRCVPISNHLYFYWYRQILGQKVEFLVSFYNNEISEKSEIFDDQFSVERPDGSNFTLKIRSTKLEDSAMYFCASRDGGYSEKLFFGSGTQLSVL.

This sequence joins TRBV10-3 and TRBJ1-1, with 7 nucleotides matching TRBD1. CDR1 ENHRY and CDR2 SYGVKD come from the germline V gene. The CDR3 contains 13 residues. Losses at the gene ends were 11 bases for V and 1 base for J; bases not matched to a gene: 7. Here the CDR3 reads CAGGQEKNTEAFF. CDR3 nucleotides: TGTGCCGGTGGACAGGAGAAGAACACTGAAGCTTTCTTT.

The chain combines TRBV28 with TRBJ2-1; 7 nucleotides align to TRBD2. V lost 10 bases to trimming and J lost 5 bases; unmatched junction nucleotides: 14. Germline values: CDR1 MDHEN, CDR2 SYDVKM. The CDR3 totals 15 residues. Here the CDR3 DNA reads TGTGCCACCAAAACGGGGGGTGGTAACAACAATGAGCAGTTCTTC. Translation gives CATKTGGGNNNEQFF.

V gene TRBV4-3 combines with J gene TRBJ1-5; D call uncertain. Per germline, CDR1 LGHNA and CDR2 YSLEER. This CDR3 comprises 15 residues. Trimming cost V 1 base and J 0 bases, with 7 bases left between them. CDR3 protein: CASSQAIGSNQPQHF. For the CDR3, the DNA is TGCGCCAGCAGCCAAGCCATCGGTAGCAATCAGCCCCAGCATTTT.

By sample share, this clone is medium-sized. The chain links TRBV10-2 to TRBJ2-7; D may be TRBD1 (6 bases). There are 15 residues in the CDR3. Germline CDR1 is WSHSY and CDR2 is SAAADI. V was cut by 5 bases and J by 0 bases, with 14 bases left in between. The CDR3 bases are TGCGCCAGCAGTCGGGGACACCAGAGCTCCTACGAGCAGTACTTC. Amino acid sequence: CASSRGHQSSYEQYF.

The chain links TRBV24-1 to TRBJ2-1; 11 positions agree with TRBD2. The CDR3 spans 17 residues. Trimming cost V 4 bases and J 3 bases; bases outside gene matches: 7. Per germline, CDR1 KGHDR and CDR2 SFDVKD. This chain's CDR3 is CATSDGGTSGFYNEQFF. The CDR3 nucleotides read TGTGCCACCAGTGACGGTGGGACTAGCGGTTTCTACAATGAGCAGTTCTTC.

A remark on this clone: The germline gene is not matched at one end of the junction; a read error may be the cause. The chain joins TRBV28 to TRBJ2-5; 10 nucleotides line up with TRBD2. The CDR3 sequence is 15 residues long. CDR1 and CDR2 from the germline V gene are MDHEN and SYDVKM. Here the CDR3 reads CASGLTLAGGKTQYF. The CDR3, as DNA: TGTGCCAGCGGTTTGACCTTAGCGGGAGGAAAGACCCAGTACTTC.

This chain links TRBV29-1 with TRBJ2-7, with TRBD1 matching 10 bases. The CDR3 consists of 17 residues. The germline V gene encodes CDR1 SQVTM and CDR2 ANQGSEA. V dropped 8 bases and J dropped 3; count of bases not matched to a gene: 19. CDR3 DNA sequence: TGCAGCTCAAATCTAACCGCCACGACAGGGGGCAACTACGAGCAGTACTTC. Protein sequence: CSSNLTATTGGNYEQYF.